This T cell receptor (beta chain) was retrieved from a study of blood T cell repertoires in COVID-19 (TCRdb year 2020). About the full investigation: The collaborator samples originated in the United States, Italy and Spain and spanned the acute and convalescent phases of COVID-19. The dataset comprised deeply sampled blood TCRbeta repertoires from subjects exposed to, actively infected with, or recovered from COVID-19. The samples were drawn from the first 160 participants of the ongoing ImmuneRACE study and from 1,254 subjects provided by 6 global collaborators. The prospective study material was composed of cDNA or gDNA derived from T cells, B-cell-depleted T cells, or PBMCs. HLA class I and class II types, where available, came from metadata supplied by the sample provider rather than from assay-based typing. A freely available public database, intended as a resource for researchers studying the immune response to SARS-CoV-2, is where the repertoires were released. Sample metadata almost always included a de-identified subject ID, COVID-19 status, age in years and sex.

Whole blood was collected in K2EDTA tubes by collaborating institutions according to the institutions' own protocols. For TCRbeta analysis, collaborators shipped samples as frozen whole blood, isolated PBMCs, or DNA extracted from either of those sample types. CDR3 length: 16 amino acids, cysteine to phenylalanine. Solely the CDR3 DNA is kept, with 48 bases framed from the first base. CDR1 LGHNA and CDR2 YNFKEQ were looked up in the germline V gene. The V and J ends are trimmed by 0 bases and 6 bases, leaving 15 bases between them. A word on this clone: Its antigen is unknown. Base qualities are missing; no much larger clone stands one base away.

Here is what the overall study found, with its caveats: The quantity of clinical and demographic metadata differed by source and by participant and was supplied without curation.

TCRbeta CDR3 regions were amplified from genomic DNA using the immunoSEQ Assay, a bias-controlled multiplex PCR. The original pipeline was this. The number of nucleated cells in each sample was estimated from the amplification of reference gene primers within the assay. To quantify the absolute abundance of each unique TCRbeta CDR3 rearrangement, sequence reads were collapsed and filtered. For each sample, productive Simpson clonality was calculated by taking the square root of Simpson's diversity index across productive rearrangements. Imported from immuneACCESS, the table was reduced by TCRdb to in-frame sequences with V and J called. These copies leave out some clones; in studies compared against another copy, an unresolved V gene accounts for under half, and the cause of the remainder is not known. V and J calls and clone size come straight from that table; D and trimming were deduced from the DNA. This sample comprises roughly 120,000 clones, around 85% of them detected only once. The ten largest clonotypes hold 3% to 5% of the sample.

The receptor was derived from a man aged 60-69 years with acute or convalescent COVID-19. The specimen was peripheral blood. The chain was built from TRBV4-2 and TRBJ2-1, with TRBD2 tentatively as D gene (6 bases match). The DNA is as follows: TGTGCCAGCAGCCAAGATTCGGGGGAGGTTGGCAATGAGCAGTTCTTC. Its translation is CASSQDSGEVGNEQFF.